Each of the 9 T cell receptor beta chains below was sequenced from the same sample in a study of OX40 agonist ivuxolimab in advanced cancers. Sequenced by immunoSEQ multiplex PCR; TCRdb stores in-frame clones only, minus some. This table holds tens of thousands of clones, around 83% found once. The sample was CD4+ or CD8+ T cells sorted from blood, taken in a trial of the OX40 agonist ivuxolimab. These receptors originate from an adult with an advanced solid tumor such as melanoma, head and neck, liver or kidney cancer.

CDR3 amino acids: CASSLATGLGGYGYTF. In DNA, the CDR3 is TGTGCCAGCAGCTTAGCGACGGGACTGGGCGGGTACGGCTACACCTTC. The chain is built from TRBV7-2 and TRBJ1-2, with D tentatively TRBD1 (5 bases). The V and J ends lost 0 bases and 8 bases respectively, with 19 bases between them. Germline V gene lookup returns CDR1 SGHTA and CDR2 FQGNSA. This CDR3 comprises 16 residues.

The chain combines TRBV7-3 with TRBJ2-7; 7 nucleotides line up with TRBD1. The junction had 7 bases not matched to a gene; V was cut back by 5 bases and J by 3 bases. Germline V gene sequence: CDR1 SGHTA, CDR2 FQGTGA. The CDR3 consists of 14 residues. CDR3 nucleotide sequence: TGTGCCAGCAGCCCGACGGGACAGAGCTACGAGCAGTACTTC. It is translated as CASSPTGQSYEQYF. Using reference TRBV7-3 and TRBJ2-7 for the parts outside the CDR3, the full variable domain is GAGVSQTPSNKVTEKGKYVELRCDPISGHTALYWYRQSLGQGPEFLIYFQGTGAADDSGLPNDRFFAVRPEGSVSTLKIQRTERGDSAVYLCASSPTGQSYEQYFGPGTRLTVT.

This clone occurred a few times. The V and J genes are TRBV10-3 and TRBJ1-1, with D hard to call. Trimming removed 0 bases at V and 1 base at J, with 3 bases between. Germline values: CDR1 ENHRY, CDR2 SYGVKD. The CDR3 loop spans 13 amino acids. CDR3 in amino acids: CAISESGNTEAFF. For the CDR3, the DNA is TGTGCCATCAGTGAGTCTGGGAACACTGAAGCTTTCTTT.

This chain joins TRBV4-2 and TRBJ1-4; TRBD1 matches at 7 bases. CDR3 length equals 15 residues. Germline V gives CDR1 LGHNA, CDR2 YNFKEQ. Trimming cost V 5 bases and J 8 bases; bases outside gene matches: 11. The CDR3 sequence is CASSFSGTVGEKLFF. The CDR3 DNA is TGTGCCAGCAGCTTCTCCGGGACAGTAGGCGAAAAACTGTTTTTT.

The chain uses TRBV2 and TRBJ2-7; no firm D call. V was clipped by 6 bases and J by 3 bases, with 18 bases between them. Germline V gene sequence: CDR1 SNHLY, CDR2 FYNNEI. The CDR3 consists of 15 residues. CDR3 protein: CASRASSAVIYEQYF. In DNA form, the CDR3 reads TGTGCCAGCAGGGCCTCAAGCGCGGTAATCTACGAGCAGTACTTC.

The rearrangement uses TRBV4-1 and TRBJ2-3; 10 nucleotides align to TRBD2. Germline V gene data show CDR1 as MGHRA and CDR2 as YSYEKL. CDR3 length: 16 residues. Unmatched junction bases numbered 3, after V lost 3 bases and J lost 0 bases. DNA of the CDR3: TGCGCCAGCAGCCAGCGGACTAGCGGAAGCACAGATACGCAGTATTTT. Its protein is CASSQRTSGSTDTQYF.

CDR3 in DNA: TGCGCCAGCAGCTTGGGGTCCCTCCAATTCGAAGCTTTCTTT. It is translated as CASSLGSLQFEAFF. The rearrangement links TRBV5-1 to TRBJ1-1, with D unresolved. V lost 0 bases and J 8 bases, leaving 14 bases between the germline ends. Germline values: CDR1 SGHRS, CDR2 YFSETQ. CDR3 length: 14 amino acids.

DNA for the CDR3: TGTGCCAGCAGCAACCAGCGGGAGAAATTCACGGAGACCCAGTACTTC. Amino acids: CASSNQREKFTETQYF. The chain is built from TRBV21-1 and TRBJ2-5; the listed D gene, TRBD2, was not tested against the DNA. TRBV21-1 is deemed a pseudogene. The CDR3 is 16 amino acids.

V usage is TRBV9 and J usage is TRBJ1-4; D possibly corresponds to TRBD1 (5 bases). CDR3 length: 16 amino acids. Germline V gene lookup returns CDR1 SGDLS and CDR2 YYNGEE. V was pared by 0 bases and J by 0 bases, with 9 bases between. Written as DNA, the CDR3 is TGTGCCAGCAGCGTAGGGGGACGAGCAACTAATGAAAAACTGTTTTTT. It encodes CASSVGGRATNEKLFF.